The next 3 T cell receptor beta chains were all read from a single sample in a study of blood T cell repertoires in COVID-19. The assay was immunoSEQ multiplex PCR, and TCRdb's table has in-frame clones only and misses some. The table includes around 200,000 clones, about 90% detected once. The sample was PBMCs or T cells enriched from blood (not recorded which). The source of these receptors is a woman between 50 and 59 years old in a cohort exposed to, infected with or recovered from COVID-19 (not recorded which).

This clone has more than one count but fewer than ten. The gene calls are TRBV3-1 (or the pseudogene TRBV3-2) and TRBJ1-6; 7 bases align to TRBD1. The ends lost 7 bases at V and 1 base at J; junction bases unmatched: 7. CDR3 length: 16 amino acids. The germline V gene encodes CDR1 LGHDT and CDR2 YNNKEL (reference sequence). The DNA of the CDR3 is TGTGCCAGCACCGGACAGGAATGGTCCTATAATTCACCCCTCCACTTT. Translating it yields CASTGQEWSYNSPLHF.

The V call is TRBV5-1, the J call TRBJ2-7; 9 bases are a match to TRBD1. Losses at the gene ends were 2 bases for V and 5 bases for J; bases not matched to a gene: 11. CDR3 length: 16 amino acids. Germline V gives CDR1 SGHRS, CDR2 YFSETQ. For the CDR3, the DNA is TGCGCCAGCAGCTTAGGGGGACAGGGCTCATCCCACGAGCAGTACTTC. This encodes CASSLGGQGSSHEQYF.

V gene TRBV12-3 or TRBV12-4 combines with J gene TRBJ1-3, with D unresolved. The CDR3 is 13 residues long. V dropped 5 bases and J dropped 0 bases, with 5 bases sitting between them. CDR3 in DNA: TGTGCCAGCAGTGTTTACTCTGGAAACACCATATATTTT. Translation gives CASSVYSGNTIYF.